This T cell receptor beta chain was sequenced for a study of graft-versus-host responses after intestinal transplantation. Looking at the study overall: Every recipient had anti-thymocyte globulin induction and 2 to 4 years of tacrolimus plus steroids. General observations from the study: Researchers found peak circulating GvH clone levels linked to early post-transplant HvG declines.

Measured with immunoSEQ multiplex PCR; TCRdb has only the in-frame clones, and not every one. The sample contains around 43,000 clones, around 90% of which appear only once. Deletions cut 4 bases from V and 5 bases from J, with 14 bases between. CDR1 and CDR2 from the germline V gene are SGHTA and FQGTGA. The CDR3 runs 14 residues. On this clone itself: Its antigen is undetermined.

The receptor was derived from a human patient who received an intestinal transplant, so some T cells may come from the graft donor. The chain couples TRBV7-3 to TRBJ2-5; possibly TRBD2 for D (5 bases). Specimen: PBMCs, collected 524 days after transplant. The chain's CDR3 is CASSSQGGYETQYF. In DNA, the CDR3 is TGTGCCAGCAGCTCTCAAGGAGGTTATGAGACCCAGTACTTC.